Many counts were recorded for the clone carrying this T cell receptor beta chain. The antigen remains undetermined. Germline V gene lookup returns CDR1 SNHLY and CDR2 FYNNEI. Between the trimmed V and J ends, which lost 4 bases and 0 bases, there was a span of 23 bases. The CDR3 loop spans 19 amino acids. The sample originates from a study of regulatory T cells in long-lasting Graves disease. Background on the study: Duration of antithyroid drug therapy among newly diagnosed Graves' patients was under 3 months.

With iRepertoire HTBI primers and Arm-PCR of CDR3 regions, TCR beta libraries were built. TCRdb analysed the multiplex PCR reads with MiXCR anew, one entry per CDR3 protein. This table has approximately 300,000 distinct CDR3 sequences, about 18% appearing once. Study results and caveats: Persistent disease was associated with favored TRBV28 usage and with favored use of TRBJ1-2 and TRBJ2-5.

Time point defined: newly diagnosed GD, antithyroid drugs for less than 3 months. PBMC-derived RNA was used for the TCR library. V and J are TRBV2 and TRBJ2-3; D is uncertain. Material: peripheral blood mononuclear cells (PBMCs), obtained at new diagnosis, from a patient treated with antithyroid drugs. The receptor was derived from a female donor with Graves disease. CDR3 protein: CASSAVVFSFQTSTDTQYF. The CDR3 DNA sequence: TGTGCCAGCAGTGCGGTGGTGTTTAGTTTCCAAACTAGCACAGATACGCAGTATTTT.